This T cell receptor (beta chain) comes out of a study of OX40 agonist ivuxolimab in advanced cancers. As for the study in general: Ivuxolimab is an agonistic anti-OX40 (CD134) antibody, and patients were treated with it. Participants could have had prior anti-PD-1, anti-PD-L1 or anti-CTLA-4 therapy, and about 40% had some.

The CDR3 extends over 16 amino acids. Per germline, CDR1 MDHEN and CDR2 SYDVKM. The J segment lost 8 bases and the V segment lost 3 bases, leaving 13 bases of the junction unmatched. The repertoire was sequenced with immunoSEQ multiplex PCR; TCRdb's copy has only in-frame clones and lacks some. This sample has about 71,000 clones, with more than 80% found just once. The chain uses TRBV28 and TRBJ1-1; 9 nucleotides match TRBD1. Sequencing was performed on CD4+ or CD8+ T cells sorted from blood, taken in a trial of the OX40 agonist ivuxolimab. The TCR was taken from an adult with an advanced solid tumor such as melanoma, head and neck, liver or kidney cancer. The CDR3 loop is CASSLTGQGRTKEAFF. In DNA, the CDR3 is TGTGCCAGCAGTTTGACGGGACAGGGACGGACTAAGGAAGCTTTCTTT. The complete variable domain, with remaining parts taken from reference TRBV28 and TRBJ1-1, reads DVKVTQSSRYLVKRTGEKVFLECVQDMDHENMFWYRQDPGLGLRLIYFSYDVKMKEKGDIPEGYSVSREKKERFSLILESASTNQTSMYLCASSLTGQGRTKEAFFGQGTRLTVV.